The clone carrying this TCR beta chain was observed at least ten times. No antigen is known for it. This entry is derived from a study of T cell repertoires in cytomegalovirus infection. TCRdb ran MiXCR on the reads and lists one entry per CDR3 protein. The data contain about 260,000 distinct CDR3 sequences, approximately 10% of them seen just once; the ten biggest clones take up about 15%. Trimming shortened V by 0 bases and J by 0 bases, and 6 bases separated the two germline ends. This CDR3 has 15 residues. The germline gives CDR1 SGHTA, CDR2 FQGNSA. The study's findings and limits: Carriage of CMV together with the relevant HLA was identifiable through cumulative public TCR beta family frequency.

This sequence originates from a human donor in good health (CMV status not recorded). Some clones in this sample may be carry-over from other donors' samples. The chain couples TRBV7-2 to TRBJ1-5; D call uncertain. What was sequenced was PBMCs. CDR3 DNA sequence: TGTGCCAGCAGCTTAGCGAAAGATAGCAATCAGCCCCAGCATTTT. Protein product: CASSLAKDSNQPQHF.